The 17 T cell receptor beta chains below were found in one sample sequenced in a study of T cells after posttransplantation cyclophosphamide. The method was immunoSEQ multiplex PCR; TCRdb's version includes in-frame clones alone and lacks a portion of them. The data contain about 32,000 clones, about 90% of them singletons. The naive gate required viable CD3+CD4+ or CD3+CD8+ cells with CCR7+CD45RA+CD45RO-CD95-CD27+CD28+ phenotype. Sequences were obtained from naive CD4+ T cells sorted from PBMCs. These receptors originate from a woman in her sixties in good health, CMV-negative, and a related stem cell transplant donor.

In DNA form, the CDR3 reads TGTGCCAGCAGCTTAGTTGGGACTAGCCCAGGCGGGGAGCTGTTTTTT. Translating gives CASSLVGTSPGGELFF. The genes are TRBV11-3 and TRBJ2-2, with 9 bases matching TRBD2. There are 16 residues in the CDR3. V was pared by 1 base and J by 7 bases, with 7 bases of the junction left unmatched. Per germline, CDR1 SGHNT and CDR2 YENEEA.

V is TRBV6-5 and J is TRBJ2-5; 8 bases map to TRBD2. V was clipped by 4 bases and J by 3 bases; unmatched bases: 7. The germline V gene has CDR1 MNHEY and CDR2 SVGAGI. This CDR3 comprises 15 residues. The CDR3, as DNA: TGTGCCAGCAGTTCCGGGGGGGCCGGGAAAGAGACCCAGTACTTC. Its protein product is CASSSGGAGKETQYF.

This chain connects TRBV9 to TRBJ1-1; weak D call: TRBD1 (5 bases). Germline values: CDR1 SGDLS, CDR2 YYNGEE. Trimming shortened V by 0 bases and J by 7 bases, and 16 bases separated the two germline ends. This CDR3 is 15 amino acids long. The CDR3 region is CASSVEGSGRGEAFF. In DNA form, the CDR3 reads TGTGCCAGCAGCGTAGAGGGCAGTGGGAGGGGTGAAGCTTTCTTT.

This clone occurred once. This rearrangement joins TRBV9 to TRBJ2-7; 7 bases are a match to TRBD1. This CDR3 comprises 15 residues. After removal of 3 bases from V and 0 bases from J, the junction contained 6 bases not matched to a gene. CDR1 is SGDLS, CDR2 YYNGEE, per germline. The chain's CDR3 is CASSGGTANSYEQYF. CDR3 nucleotides: TGTGCCAGCAGCGGGGGGACAGCCAACTCCTACGAGCAGTACTTC.

This clone turned up a few times. The chain employs TRBV28 and TRBJ2-1, with TRBD2 matching over 7 bases. J was trimmed by 6 bases and V by 5 bases; bases with no gene match: 4. This CDR3 has 13 amino acids. Germline CDR1 and CDR2: MDHEN and SYDVKM. Here the CDR3 DNA reads TGTGCCAGCAGTCTTGGGACTACCAATGAGCAGTTCTTC. This sequence encodes CASSLGTTNEQFF.

The V and J genes are TRBV27 and TRBJ2-7, with 13 positions matching TRBD2. Per germline, CDR1 MNHEY and CDR2 SMNVEV (reference sequence). The CDR3 covers 16 residues. With V trimmed by 5 bases and J by 3 bases, 7 bases remained unmatched. The CDR3 protein is CASSVTGTSGVYEQYF. As DNA, the CDR3 is TGTGCCAGCAGTGTCACCGGGACTAGCGGGGTCTACGAGCAGTACTTC.

The chain has TRBV28 and TRBJ1-2; 7 bases are a match to TRBD1. Germline V gene lookup returns CDR1 MDHEN and CDR2 SYDVKM. CDR3 length: 19 amino acids. V lost 3 bases to trimming and J lost 0 bases; unmatched junction nucleotides: 16. CDR3 nucleotides: TGTGCCAGCAGTTTCGCCGGGGTTGGGACAGCCCAGACTAACTATGGCTACACCTTC. This gives the protein CASSFAGVGTAQTNYGYTF.

This clone was counted only a few times. The chain has TRBV18 and TRBJ1-1, with TRBD1 matching 7 bases. CDR1 is KGHSH and CDR2 is LQKENI in the germline V gene. The CDR3 covers 14 residues. After removal of 5 bases from V and 5 bases from J, the junction contained 8 bases not matched to a gene. This chain's CDR3 is CASSSQGQGTEAFF. CDR3 DNA sequence: TGTGCCAGCTCATCACAGGGGCAGGGTACTGAAGCTTTCTTT. Together with reference TRBV18 and TRBJ1-1, the CDR3 gives the full variable domain: NAGVMQNPRHLVRRRGQEARLRCSPMKGHSHVYWYRQLPEEGLKFMVYLQKENIIDESGMPKERFSAEFPKEGPSILRIQQVVRGDSAAYFCASSSQGQGTEAFFGQGTRLTVV.

This chain links TRBV6-5 with TRBJ2-7; D is perhaps TRBD2 (6 bases). In germline, CDR1 is MNHEY, CDR2 SVGAGI. Trimming took 6 bases from V and 6 from J, leaving 21 bases between them. The CDR3 extends over 15 amino acids. The CDR3 DNA reads TGTGCCAGCAGCCGCGGGAAAACCGGGCCAGCCGAGCAGTACTTC. As protein: CASSRGKTGPAEQYF.

The CDR3 DNA reads TGTGCCAGCAGTTTATACAGGGTGAACACTGAAGCTTTCTTT. Protein: CASSLYRVNTEAFF. The chain has TRBV28 and TRBJ1-1, with D maybe TRBD1 (6 bases). The CDR3 is made up of 14 amino acids. V was pared by 1 base and J by 0 bases, with 6 bases between. CDR1 and CDR2 (germline): MDHEN, SYDVKM.

This clone was observed a single time. The chain carries TRBV5-4 and TRBJ1-5; possibly TRBD1 for D (5 bases). Per the germline V gene, CDR1 is SGHNT and CDR2 is YYREEE (reference sequence). The length of the CDR3 is 13 residues. V was pared by 0 bases and J by 6 bases, with 7 bases between. The CDR3: CASSLAGGQPQHF. The CDR3 DNA reads as TGTGCCAGCAGCTTGGCGGGGGGTCAGCCCCAGCATTTT.

This chain connects TRBV23-1 to TRBJ1-5, with D possibly matching TRBD1 (5 bases). TRBV23-1 belongs to the ORF category, with a function that is uncertain. The CDR3 runs to 18 residues. The V gene lost 1 base and the J gene lost 7 bases, with 23 bases spanning the gap. This CDR3 is CASSQFPSRVVRFQPQHF. CDR3 bases: TGCGCCAGCAGTCAATTTCCCAGCAGGGTCGTCCGTTTCCAGCCCCAGCATTTT.

This rearrangement joins TRBV29-1 to TRBJ2-5, with D possibly being TRBD1 (5 bases). Deletions cut 4 bases from V and 5 bases from J, with 8 bases between. The CDR3 runs to 11 residues. The germline gives CDR1 SQVTM, CDR2 ANQGSEA. The CDR3 region is CSVAGSETQYF. In nucleotides, the CDR3 is TGCAGCGTTGCAGGGTCGGAGACCCAGTACTTC.

This clone was detected only once. This rearrangement joins TRBV23-1 to TRBJ2-7, with D perhaps matching TRBD1 (6 bases). TRBV23-1 is flagged as an ORF with uncertain function. Deletions cut 7 bases from V and 6 bases from J, with 19 bases between. The CDR3 covers 14 residues. DNA of the CDR3: TGCGCCAGCACCCTCGGACAGTTAACACGCGAGCAGTACTTC. Amino acid sequence: CASTLGQLTREQYF.

The chain links TRBV7-2 to TRBJ2-7; 7 nucleotides match TRBD2. Germline V gene lookup returns CDR1 SGHTA and CDR2 FQGNSA. The CDR3 has 14 residues. With V trimmed by 5 bases and J by 3 bases, 7 bases remained unmatched. CDR3 sequence (DNA): TGTGCCAGCAGCCCGAGCCGGGGGGTCTACGAGCAGTACTTC. Translated, it gives CASSPSRGVYEQYF.

This chain uses TRBV7-9 with TRBJ2-3, with 9 bases fitting TRBD2. This CDR3 is built from 18 residues. After removal of 3 bases from V and 0 bases from J, the junction contained 10 bases not matched to a gene. The germline gives CDR1 SEHNR, CDR2 FQNEAQ (reference sequence). This CDR3 is CASSFRRAGGGSTDTQYF. The CDR3 DNA reads TGTGCCAGCAGCTTCCGGAGGGCGGGAGGGGGGAGCACAGATACGCAGTATTTT.

V usage is TRBV7-9 and J usage is TRBJ2-7; 16 bases align to TRBD2. The germline gives CDR1 SEHNR, CDR2 FQNEAQ (reference sequence). The CDR3 runs to 16 residues. With V trimmed by 5 bases and J by 3 bases, 4 bases remained unmatched. CDR3 loop: CASSGTSGRADYEQYF. The CDR3 bases are TGTGCCAGCAGCGGGACTAGCGGGAGGGCCGACTACGAGCAGTACTTC.